This section outlines one T cell receptor beta chain sequence together with its context. Its antigen remains unknown. The data were obtained in a study of cytomegalovirus exposure and HLA in healthy donors. PCR primers comprised 60 Vbeta and 13 Jbeta primers. Method: immunoSEQ multiplex PCR; TCRdb's copy keeps in-frame clones and lacks some. This sample has 130,000 or so clones, with roughly 78% found just once. Looked up from germline, CDR1 is MNHEY and CDR2 is SMNVEV (reference sequence). The V end was cut by 5 bases, the J end by 4 bases, with 9 bases between. The CDR3 loop spans 13 amino acids. Study findings and constraints: HLA allele associations emerged for 15,000 to 20,000 TCR beta sequences in a later analysis, at 0.05 false discovery rate.

The receptor was derived from a young man in good health and CMV-seropositive. The sequencing input was PBMCs. J is TRBJ2-1 and V is TRBV27, with D possibly matching TRBD2 (6 bases). As DNA, the CDR3 is TGTGCCAGCAGTCCGGACTATTACAATGAGCAGTTCTTC. Residues: CASSPDYYNEQFF.